These 19 T cell receptor beta chains came from one sample sequenced in a study of spatial heterogeneity in lung cancer. TCRdb re-analysed the 5' RACE reads in MiXCR, keeping a single row per CDR3 protein. The sample records roughly 24,000 distinct CDR3 sequences, more than 9.5% being singletons. Time point of the sample: blood at routine non-recurrence follow-up after resection. The sample consisted of PBMCs, taken at follow-up. These receptors were obtained from a male donor with early-stage non-small cell lung cancer.

This clonotype came up a few times. The V and J genes are TRBV4-3 and TRBJ1-1; D may be TRBD1 (6 bases). Germline CDR1 reads LGHNA; CDR2 reads YSLEER. The length of the CDR3 is 17 residues. V was trimmed by 4 bases and J by 4 bases, leaving 22 bases between them. CDR3 loop: CASSPRDKWGGGTEAFF. In DNA form, the CDR3 reads TGCGCCAGCAGCCCTAGGGACAAGTGGGGAGGAGGCACTGAAGCTTTCTTT.

This clonotype was counted at least ten times. The gene calls are TRBV14 and TRBJ1-6; unclear D gene. The V and J ends lost 0 bases and 0 bases respectively, with 9 bases between them. CDR1 is SGHDN and CDR2 is FVKESK in the germline V gene. This CDR3 has 17 residues. As DNA, the CDR3 is TGTGCCAGCAGCCAAGATAGTGTCTTCTCCTATAATTCACCCCTCCACTTT. Translated, it gives CASSQDSVFSYNSPLHF.

The table lists this clonotype with many counts. The rearrangement joins TRBV11-2 to TRBJ2-5, with D perhaps matching TRBD1 (6 bases). Germline assignment: CDR1 SGHAT and CDR2 FQNNGV. Between the trimmed V and J ends, which lost 5 bases and 5 bases, there was a span of 15 bases. This CDR3 contains 14 residues. The chain's CDR3 is CASSHRVGWETQYF. CDR3 coding DNA: TGTGCCAGCAGCCACAGGGTCGGATGGGAGACCCAGTACTTC. The complete variable domain, with remaining parts taken from reference TRBV11-2 and TRBJ2-5, reads EAGVAQSPRYKIIEKRQSVAFWCNPISGHATLYWYQQILGQGPKLLIQFQNNGVVDDSQLPKDRFSAERLKGVDSTLKIQPAKLEDSAVYLCASSHRVGWETQYFGPGTRLLVL.

The genes are TRBV5-1 and TRBJ1-2, with 8 bases identical to TRBD1. V trimming: 0 bases; J trimming: 8 bases; junction bases outside the gene matches: 6. Germline CDR1 SGHRS, CDR2 YFSETQ. This CDR3 is 14 amino acids long. The CDR3 loop reads CASSLGTGPRGYTF. DNA of the CDR3: TGCGCCAGCAGCTTGGGGACAGGGCCTCGGGGCTACACCTTC. The variable domain in full, completed from reference TRBV5-1 and TRBJ1-2, reads KAGVTQTPRYLIKTRGQQVTLSCSPISGHRSVSWYQQTPGQGLQFLFEYFSETQRNKGNFPGRFSGRQFSNSRSEMNVSTLELGDSALYLCASSLGTGPRGYTFGSGTRLTVV.

This chain links TRBV15 with TRBJ1-5; D remains unclear. Germline values: CDR1 LNHNV, CDR2 YYDKDF (reference sequence). Trimming removed 2 bases from V and 4 bases from J, with 6 bases in between. The CDR3 runs to 13 residues. The CDR3 sequence: CATSRSPNQPQHF. CDR3 DNA: TGTGCCACCAGCAGAAGCCCGAATCAGCCCCAGCATTTT.

The J gene is TRBJ2-3, the V gene TRBV5-5, with TRBD2 matching over 8 bases. The junction had 7 bases not matched to a gene; V was cut back by 0 bases and J by 4 bases. The V gene's germline CDR1 is SGHKS and CDR2 YYEKEE (reference sequence). There are 16 residues in the CDR3. Here the CDR3 reads CASSLGRSGGADTQYF. The DNA of the CDR3 is TGTGCCAGCAGCTTGGGAAGGAGCGGGGGAGCAGATACGCAGTATTTT.

This clonotype has ten or more counts. The rearrangement uses TRBV29-1 and TRBJ2-7, with D uncertain. This CDR3 spans 13 amino acids. Germline loops: CDR1 SQVTM, CDR2 ANQGSEA. V lost 6 bases and J 3 bases, leaving 15 bases between the germline ends. DNA for the CDR3: TGCAGCGTCCGGGCCCAACTAAACTACGAGCAGTACTTC. Encoded protein: CSVRAQLNYEQYF.

This clonotype was recorded at least ten times. J is TRBJ2-1 and V is TRBV28; D uncertain. Trimming removed 2 bases from V and 9 bases from J, with 8 bases in between. Germline assignment: CDR1 MDHEN and CDR2 SYDVKM. The CDR3 covers 12 residues. CDR3 sequence: CASSLQESEQFF. DNA of the CDR3: TGTGCCAGCAGTTTACAGGAATCTGAGCAGTTCTTC.

This clonotype was found many times. DNA for the CDR3: TGTGCCAGCAGCCAAGTACCGGGGAATGGCTACACCTTC. Its translation is CASSQVPGNGYTF. The chain links TRBV3-1 to TRBJ1-2; D unclear. Trimming removed 1 base from V and 6 bases from J, with 9 bases in between. This CDR3 is 13 amino acids long. Germline V CDR1 and CDR2: LGHDT, YNNKEL (reference sequence).

CDR3 DNA: TGCAGTGCTCGGACGGATGGCTATGGCTACACCTTC. Translating it yields CSARTDGYGYTF. The chain is built from TRBV20-1 and TRBJ1-2; no clear D. CDR1 is DFQATT, CDR2 SNEGSKA, per germline (reference sequence). Trimming removed 5 bases from V and 4 bases from J, with 11 bases in between. The CDR3 has 12 amino acids.

This clonotype was observed at least ten times. The chain has TRBV7-2 and TRBJ1-1; 7 bases are a match to TRBD1. The CDR3 length is 15 residues. Germline CDR1 reads SGHTA; CDR2 reads FQGNSA. V gave up 5 bases and J gave up 0 bases; unmatched junction bases: 6. The CDR3 coding sequence is TGTGCCAGCAGCAAAGTGACAGGGATGAACACTGAAGCTTTCTTT. Translated, it gives CASSKVTGMNTEAFF.

V usage is TRBV5-1 and J usage is TRBJ2-3; D remains ambiguous. Trimming removed 1 base at V and 0 bases at J, with 12 bases between. The CDR3 is 16 amino acids. CDR1 is SGHRS, CDR2 YFSETQ, per germline. The CDR3 is CASSLFGITSTDTQYF. CDR3 bases: TGCGCCAGCAGCTTGTTCGGCATTACTAGCACAGATACGCAGTATTTT.

This clonotype was detected many times. This chain joins TRBV4-3 and TRBJ1-5; D remains unclear. V gave up 4 bases and J gave up 6 bases, with 13 bases separating them. This CDR3 has 14 amino acids. Germline CDR1 is LGHNA and CDR2 is YSLEER. The DNA of the CDR3 is TGCGCCAGCAGCCGCCAAGCAGACACTCAGCCCCAGCATTTT. Its translation is CASSRQADTQPQHF.

In this sample, this clonotype is medium-sized. The chain is built from TRBV28 and TRBJ2-5, with D perhaps matching TRBD1 (6 bases). Germline V gene lookup returns CDR1 MDHEN and CDR2 SYDVKM. There are 14 residues in the CDR3. V dropped 10 bases and J dropped 3 bases, with 18 bases sitting between them. The CDR3 sequence is CATTGTTTKETQYF. The CDR3 nucleotides are TGTGCCACTACCGGGACAACCACAAAAGAGACCCAGTACTTC.

This clonotype was counted a few times. The chain carries TRBV20-1 and TRBJ2-3, with 13 bases lining up with TRBD2. Germline V CDR1 and CDR2: DFQATT, SNEGSKA (reference sequence). The CDR3 covers 14 residues. V dropped 8 bases and J dropped 2; count of bases not matched to a gene: 4. The CDR3 loop is CSPGLAGVTDTQYF. DNA of the CDR3: TGCAGTCCCGGACTAGCGGGGGTCACAGATACGCAGTATTTT.

The J gene is TRBJ1-6, the V gene TRBV6-1; possible D gene TRBD1, 6 bases. Germline CDR1 is MNHNS and CDR2 is SASEGT. The CDR3 length is 13 residues. Trimming stripped 6 bases from V and 7 bases from J, with 10 bases between. The CDR3 is CASSVDRNSPLHF. The CDR3 bases are TGTGCCAGCAGCGTCGACAGGAATTCACCCCTCCACTTT.

In this sample, this clonotype turned up many times. The chain carries TRBV20-1 and TRBJ1-1; no definite D call. Trimming pared 6 bases from V and 1 base from J, leaving 12 bases between. The germline V gene has CDR1 DFQATT and CDR2 SNEGSKA (reference sequence). The CDR3 covers 13 residues. CDR3 coding DNA: TGCAGTGCCCCGGGAAGCGCGAACACTGAAGCTTTCTTT. This translates into CSAPGSANTEAFF.

The chain recombines TRBV5-1 with TRBJ2-1, with TRBD2 as a possible D gene (7 bases). CDR3 length equals 16 residues. Trimming removed 2 bases from V and 8 bases from J, with 20 bases in between. Looked up from germline, CDR1 is SGHRS and CDR2 is YFSETQ. CDR3 nucleotide sequence: TGCGCCAGCAGCTTTTTGACTAGCCAAGGGGGTTATGAGCAGTTCTTC. Residues: CASSFLTSQGGYEQFF.

This clonotype came up many times. V usage is TRBV12-3 or TRBV12-4 and J usage is TRBJ2-7; 9 positions match TRBD1. This CDR3 contains 15 residues. V shed 3 bases and J 1 base; nucleotides not matched to a gene: 4. CDR3 nucleotide sequence: TGTGCCAGCAGTTTGAAAGGACAGGGGTCCTACGAGCAGTACTTC. This encodes CASSLKGQGSYEQYF.